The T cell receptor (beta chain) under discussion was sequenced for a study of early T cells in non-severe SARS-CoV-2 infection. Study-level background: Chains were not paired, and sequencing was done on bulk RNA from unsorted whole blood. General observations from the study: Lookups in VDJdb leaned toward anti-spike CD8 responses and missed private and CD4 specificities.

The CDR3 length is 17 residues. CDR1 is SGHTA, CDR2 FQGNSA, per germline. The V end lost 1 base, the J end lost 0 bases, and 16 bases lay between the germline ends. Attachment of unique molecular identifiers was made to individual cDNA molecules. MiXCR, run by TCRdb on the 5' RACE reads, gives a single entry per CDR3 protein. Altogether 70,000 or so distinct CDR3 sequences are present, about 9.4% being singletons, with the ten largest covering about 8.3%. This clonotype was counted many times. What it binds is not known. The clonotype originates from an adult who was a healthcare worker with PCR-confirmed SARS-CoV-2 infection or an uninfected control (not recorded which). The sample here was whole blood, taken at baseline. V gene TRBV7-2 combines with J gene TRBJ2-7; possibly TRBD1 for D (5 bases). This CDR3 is CASSLGWGAGLSYEQYF. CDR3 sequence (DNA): TGTGCCAGCAGCTTAGGGTGGGGCGCAGGGCTCTCCTACGAGCAGTACTTC. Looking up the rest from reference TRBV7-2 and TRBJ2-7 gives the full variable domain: GAGVSQSPSNKVTEKGKDVELRCDPISGHTALYWYRQSLGQGLEFLIYFQGNSAPDKSGLPSDRFSAERTGGSVSTLTIQRTQQEDSAVYLCASSLGWGAGLSYEQYFGPGTRLTVT.